The sequence of this TCR beta chain was determined in a study of cytomegalovirus exposure and HLA in healthy donors. Notes on the study in general: In a later analysis, several top co-occurrence clusters appeared linked to parvovirus B19, influenza, CMV and Epstein-Barr virus.

In the case of this clone: Its antigen remains unidentified.

Germline V gives CDR1 SGHRS, CDR2 YFSETQ. V was shortened by 4 bases and J by 0 bases, with 20 bases between the two germline ends. The CDR3 totals 19 residues. The PCR was carried out with 60 Vbeta primers and 13 Jbeta primers. Libraries were prepared by immunoSEQ multiplex PCR; TCRdb keeps only in-frame clonotypes and omits some of them. The data contain roughly 150,000 clones, around 80% of them singletons. The receptor comes from a male donor in good health and CMV-seronegative. J is TRBJ2-6 and V is TRBV5-1, with D perhaps TRBD1 (6 bases). Sequencing was carried out using PBMCs. CDR3 bases: TGCGCCAGCAGCCTGACGCCAGGGGTTTGGGGCTCTGGGGCCAACGTCCTGACTTTC. Its translation: CASSLTPGVWGSGANVLTF.